These T cell receptor beta chains were read from a single sample in a study of blood T cell repertoires in COVID-19. Sequencing was performed with immunoSEQ multiplex PCR; in TCRdb, only in-frame clones are kept and a portion is missing. Here the sample spans about 150,000 clones, approximately 86% being singletons. The sample was PBMCs or T cells enriched from blood (not recorded which). These receptors originate from a woman aged 35 to 49 who had recovered from COVID-19. Both conserved end residues are part of each CDR3. A D gene is named only where the DNA matches it firmly. Clone size is given for some rows only: seen once, a few or many times, or a class if the clone is expanded.

CASSSRELNTEAFF	TGTGCCAGCAGCTCTCGGGAATTGAACACTGAAGCTTTCTTT	-	TRBV11-2	-	TRBJ1-1
CASSGRTGGYYGYTF	TGTGCCAGCAGTGGACGGACAGGGGGCTACTATGGCTACACCTTC	few	TRBV2	TRBD1	TRBJ1-2
CASRDRGENEQFF	TGTGCCAGCAGGGACAGGGGGGAGAATGAGCAGTTCTTC	few	TRBV7-2	TRBD1	TRBJ2-1
CATSRDRLTGNWPTEAFF	TGTGCCACCAGCAGAGATCGTTTGACAGGGAATTGGCCCACTGAAGCTTTCTTT	-	TRBV15	TRBD1	TRBJ1-1
CASSLPSNEQYF	TGTGCCAGCAGCTTACCTAGCAACGAGCAGTACTTC	-	TRBV7-8	-	TRBJ2-7
CASSGRGVPYNEQFF	TGTGCCAGCAGCGGCCGGGGGGTCCCATACAATGAGCAGTTCTTC	-	TRBV9	TRBD2	TRBJ2-1
CASSQGQKAFYGYTF	TGTGCCAGCAGCCAAGGACAGAAGGCCTTCTATGGCTACACCTTC	-	TRBV14	-	TRBJ1-2
CASSLDSIHTIYF	TGTGCCAGCAGTCTGGACAGCATCCACACCATATATTTT	-	TRBV12-3/TRBV12-4	-	TRBJ1-3
CSVDGGDHKNTEAFF	TGCAGCGTTGATGGAGGGGACCATAAGAACACTGAAGCTTTCTTT	once	TRBV29-1	-	TRBJ1-1
CASSWGRDYGYTF	TGTGCCAGCAGCTGGGGCAGGGACTATGGCTACACCTTC	-	TRBV5-6	-	TRBJ1-2
CASSLFPGTGSYEQYF	TGTGCCAGCAGCTTATTCCCCGGGACAGGGTCCTACGAGCAGTACTTC	-	TRBV7-9	TRBD1	TRBJ2-7
CASAPGHSGSYNEQFF	TGCGCCAGCGCCCCGGGTCACTCCGGGTCATACAATGAGCAGTTCTTC	once	TRBV4-1	-	TRBJ2-1
CASSHGTVNEQFF	TGCGCCAGCAGCCATGGGACAGTCAATGAGCAGTTCTTC	-	TRBV4-1	TRBD1	TRBJ2-1
CASSRDPTRTGYGNTIYF	TGCGCCAGCAGCCGGGACCCTACACGGACAGGGTACGGAAACACCATATATTTT	-	TRBV5-1	TRBD1	TRBJ1-3
CSVEGRADTQYF	TGCAGCGTTGAAGGGAGGGCAGATACGCAGTATTTT	-	TRBV29-1	-	TRBJ2-3
CASSQGTGAERGGPRREQYF	TGTGCCAGCAGCCAAGGGACAGGAGCCGAGCGGGGGGGCCCCAGGCGCGAGCAGTACTTC	-	TRBV4-2	TRBD2	TRBJ2-7
CASSINSNTEAFF	TGTGCCAGCAGCATAAACAGTAACACTGAAGCTTTCTTT	-	TRBV11-3	-	TRBJ1-1
CASSENLAGDEQYF	TGCGCCAGCAGTGAGAATCTAGCGGGGGACGAGCAGTACTTC	-	TRBV10-1	TRBD2	TRBJ2-7
CASSQLALGQNTDTQYF	TGTGCCAGCAGCCAACTCGCTCTGGGACAGAACACAGATACGCAGTATTTT	-	TRBV4-2	TRBD1	TRBJ2-3
CSASVRGYEQYF	TGCAGTGCTAGTGTTAGAGGATACGAGCAGTACTTC	-	TRBV20-1	-	TRBJ2-7
CASSFNNANYGYTF	TGTGCCAGCAGTTTTAACAACGCTAACTATGGCTACACCTTC	-	TRBV27	-	TRBJ1-2
CATSREGQGAPYNEQFF	TGTGCCACCAGCAGGGAAGGACAGGGGGCCCCCTACAATGAGCAGTTCTTC	once	TRBV15	TRBD1	TRBJ2-1
CASSQVPGGDTGELFF	TGCGCCAGCAGCCAAGTTCCGGGAGGGGACACCGGGGAGCTGTTTTTT	-	TRBV4-1	TRBD2	TRBJ2-2
CASSPRGGAGNTIYF	TGTGCCAGCAGCCCAAGAGGGGGAGCTGGAAACACCATATATTTT	-	TRBV7-3	-	TRBJ1-3
CAWSSSGRPYEQYF	TGTGCCTGGAGTAGTAGCGGGAGGCCCTACGAGCAGTACTTC	-	TRBV30	TRBD2	TRBJ2-7
CASTPRDRGDNEQFF	TGTGCCAGCACTCCCCGGGACAGGGGTGACAATGAGCAGTTCTTC	-	TRBV28	TRBD1	TRBJ2-1
CASSVDLGDSGYNSPLHF	TGTGCCAGCAGCGTAGACCTGGGGGACAGTGGTTATAATTCACCCCTCCACTTT	-	TRBV9	TRBD1	TRBJ1-6
CASSQEIAGTGTDTQYF	TGTGCCAGCAGCCAAGAAATAGCGGGGACGGGAACAGATACGCAGTATTTT	-	TRBV4-2	TRBD2	TRBJ2-3
CAWSPGLAGFTDTQYF	TGTGCCTGGAGCCCGGGACTAGCGGGATTCACAGATACGCAGTATTTT	-	TRBV30	TRBD2	TRBJ2-3
CASGLVYLQDSGANVLTF	TGTGCTAGTGGTTTGGTATACCTCCAGGACTCTGGGGCCAACGTCCTGACTTTC	-	TRBV12-5	-	TRBJ2-6
CASSELGLINYGYTF	TGTGCCAGCAGTGAACTGGGACTGATTAACTATGGCTACACCTTC	-	TRBV6-1	-	TRBJ1-2
CASSVGQGTYEQYF	TGTGCCAGCAGCGTAGGGCAGGGAACCTACGAGCAGTACTTC	-	TRBV9	-	TRBJ2-7
CASSQDISTSNSPYNEQFF	TGTGCCAGCAGCCAAGATATTTCGACTAGCAACAGTCCCTACAATGAGCAGTTCTTC	-	TRBV4-2	TRBD2	TRBJ2-1
CASNRDNSYNEQFF	TGTGCCAGTAACCGGGACAACTCCTACAATGAGCAGTTCTTC	-	TRBV19	-	TRBJ2-1
CASARAGYTGELFF	TGTGCCAGCGCTCGGGCGGGGTACACCGGGGAGCTGTTTTTT	-	TRBV2	-	TRBJ2-2
CASSRTGWELFF	TGTGCCAGCAGTCGGACAGGGTGGGAGCTGTTTTTT	-	TRBV28	TRBD1	TRBJ2-2
CASSILFGRANEQFF	TGTGCCAGTAGTATCCTCTTCGGGAGGGCCAATGAGCAGTTCTTC	-	TRBV19	TRBD2	TRBJ2-1
CASSLITSNSPLHF	TGTGCCAGCAGCTTAATAACTTCCAATTCACCCCTCCACTTT	-	TRBV11-2	-	TRBJ1-6
CASSFDREEAFF	TGTGCCAGCAGCTTCGACAGGGAGGAAGCTTTCTTT	-	TRBV5-5	TRBD1	TRBJ1-1
CSVDRGSSGYTF	TGCAGCGTTGACCGGGGGAGTAGTGGCTACACCTTC	-	TRBV29-1	-	TRBJ1-2
CAWNPGQEKLFF	TGTGCCTGGAATCCAGGGCAGGAAAAACTGTTTTTT	once	TRBV30	-	TRBJ1-4
CASRAELNTEAFF	TGTGCCAGTAGAGCCGAGTTGAACACTGAAGCTTTCTTT	-	TRBV19	-	TRBJ1-1
CASSAGGRSYEQYF	TGCGCCAGCAGTGCGGGAGGCCGCTCCTACGAGCAGTACTTC	-	TRBV5-1	TRBD2	TRBJ2-7
CASSLKTANTEAFF	TGTGCCAGCAGCTTAAAGACAGCGAACACTGAAGCTTTCTTT	-	TRBV7-9	-	TRBJ1-1
CASSLKGGTDTQYF	TGTGCCAGCAGCTTAAAAGGGGGCACAGATACGCAGTATTTT	-	TRBV7-3	-	TRBJ2-3
CASSSADGDEQFF	TGTGCCAGCAGCTCAGCGGATGGGGATGAGCAGTTCTTC	-	TRBV9	-	TRBJ2-1
CAISEAFSGGAGELFF	TGTGCCATCAGTGAAGCCTTTAGCGGGGGGGCCGGGGAGCTGTTTTTT	-	TRBV10-3	TRBD2	TRBJ2-2
CASSLPLHERGTDTQYF	TGTGCCAGCAGTTTACCCCTTCACGAACGAGGCACAGATACGCAGTATTTT	-	TRBV28	-	TRBJ2-3
CASSVTGGSQETQYF	TGTGCCAGCAGCGTAACGGGGGGATCCCAAGAGACCCAGTACTTC	-	TRBV9	TRBD2	TRBJ2-5
CASSTGQGAWAEQYF	TGTGCCAGCAGCACCGGACAGGGGGCCTGGGCTGAGCAGTACTTC	-	TRBV3-1/TRBV3-2	TRBD1	TRBJ2-7